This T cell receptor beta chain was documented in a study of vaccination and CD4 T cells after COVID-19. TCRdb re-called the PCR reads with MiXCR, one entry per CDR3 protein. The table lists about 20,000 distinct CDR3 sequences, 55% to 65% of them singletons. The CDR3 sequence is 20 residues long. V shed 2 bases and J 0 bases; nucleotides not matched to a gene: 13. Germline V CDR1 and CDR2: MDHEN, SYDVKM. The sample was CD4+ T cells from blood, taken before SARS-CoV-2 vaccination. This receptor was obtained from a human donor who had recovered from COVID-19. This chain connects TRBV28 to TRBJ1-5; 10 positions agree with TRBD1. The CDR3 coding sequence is TGTGCCAGCAGTTTACTCAAGACAGGGGGCAAGGTACATAGCAATCAGCCCCAGCATTTT. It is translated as CASSLLKTGGKVHSNQPQHF.